Sequencing of this TCR beta chain was carried out in a study of Ad26.COV2.S vaccination and SARS-CoV-2 variants. About the research overall: Participants got Ad26.COV2.S intramuscularly, once or twice 56 days apart.

Data came from immunoSEQ multiplex PCR; TCRdb stores just in-frame clones and leaves some out. The sample has over 350,000 clones, about 85% seen once. Treatment of the sample: about 20 received Ad26.COV2.S at low or high dose, single or two shots; about 5 received placebo; per-sample allocation not given. At day 63 after the first vaccine or placebo injection, samples were drawn. The clonotype was recovered from a person between 18 and 60 years old who received the Ad26.COV2.S COVID-19 vaccine or a placebo. The sequenced sample was peripheral blood, obtained in a trial of Ad26.COV2.S vaccine versus placebo.

The CDR3 protein is CASSRWGPNTEAFF. The CDR3 coding sequence is TGTGCCAGTAGTCGTTGGGGCCCGAACACTGAAGCTTTCTTT. The chain links TRBV19 to TRBJ1-1; a weak D match, TRBD1 (5 bases). V lost 5 bases and J lost 1, with 11 bases in between. CDR3 length: 14 amino acids. Germline CDR1 and CDR2: LNHDA and SQIVND (reference sequence).